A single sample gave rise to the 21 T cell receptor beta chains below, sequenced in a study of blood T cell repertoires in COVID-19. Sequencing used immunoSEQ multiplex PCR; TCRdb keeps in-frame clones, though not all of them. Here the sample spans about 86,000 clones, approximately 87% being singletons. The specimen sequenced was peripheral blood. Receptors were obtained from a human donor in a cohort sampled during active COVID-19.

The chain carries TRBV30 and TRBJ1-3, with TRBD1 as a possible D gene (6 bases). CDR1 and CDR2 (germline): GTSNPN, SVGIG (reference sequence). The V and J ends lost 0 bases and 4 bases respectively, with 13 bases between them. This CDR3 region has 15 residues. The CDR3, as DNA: TGTGCCTGGAGTGTCCCCTACAGGGCCGGAAACACCATATATTTT. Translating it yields CAWSVPYRAGNTIYF.

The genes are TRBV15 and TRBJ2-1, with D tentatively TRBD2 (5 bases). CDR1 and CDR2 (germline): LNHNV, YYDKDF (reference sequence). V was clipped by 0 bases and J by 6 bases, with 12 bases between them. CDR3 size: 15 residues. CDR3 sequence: CATSRDLAGVNEQFF. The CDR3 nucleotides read TGTGCCACCAGCAGAGATCTAGCCGGGGTCAATGAGCAGTTCTTC.

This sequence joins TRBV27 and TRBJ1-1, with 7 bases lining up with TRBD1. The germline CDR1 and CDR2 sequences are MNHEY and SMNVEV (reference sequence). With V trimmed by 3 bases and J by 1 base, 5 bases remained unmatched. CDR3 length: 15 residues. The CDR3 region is CASSFATGRNTEAFF. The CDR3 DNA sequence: TGTGCCAGCAGTTTCGCGACAGGGAGGAACACTGAAGCTTTCTTT.

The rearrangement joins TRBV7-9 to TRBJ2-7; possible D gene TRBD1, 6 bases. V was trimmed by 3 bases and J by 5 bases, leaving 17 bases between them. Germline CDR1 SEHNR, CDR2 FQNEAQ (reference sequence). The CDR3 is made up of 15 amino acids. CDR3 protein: CASSFRTGRSDEQYF. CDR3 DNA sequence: TGTGCCAGCAGCTTCCGCACAGGGCGGTCGGACGAGCAGTACTTC.

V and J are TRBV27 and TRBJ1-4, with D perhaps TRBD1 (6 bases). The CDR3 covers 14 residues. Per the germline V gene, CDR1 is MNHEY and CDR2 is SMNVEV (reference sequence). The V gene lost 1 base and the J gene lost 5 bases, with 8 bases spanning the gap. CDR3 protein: CASSLWQGNEKLFF. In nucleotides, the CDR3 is TGTGCCAGCAGTTTATGGCAGGGGAATGAAAAACTGTTTTTT.

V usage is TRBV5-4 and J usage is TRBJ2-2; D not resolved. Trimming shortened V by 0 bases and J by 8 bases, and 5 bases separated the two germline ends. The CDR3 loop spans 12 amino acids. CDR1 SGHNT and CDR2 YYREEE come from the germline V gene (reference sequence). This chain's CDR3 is CASSLAGGELFF. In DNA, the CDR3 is TGTGCCAGCAGCTTGGCCGGTGGGGAGCTGTTTTTT.

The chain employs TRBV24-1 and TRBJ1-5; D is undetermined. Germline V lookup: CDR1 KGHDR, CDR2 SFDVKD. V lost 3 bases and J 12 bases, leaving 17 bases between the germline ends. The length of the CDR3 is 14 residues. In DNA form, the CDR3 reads TGTGCCACCAGTGATCCAGGTAGCGAGAGGAGCCAGCATTTT. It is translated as CATSDPGSERSQHF.

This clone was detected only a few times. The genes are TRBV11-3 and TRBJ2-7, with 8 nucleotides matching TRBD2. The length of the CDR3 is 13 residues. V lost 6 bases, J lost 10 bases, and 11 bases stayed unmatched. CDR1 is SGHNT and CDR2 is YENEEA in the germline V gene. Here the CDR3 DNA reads TGTGCCAGCAGTGGGGGTAGCGGGAACCGTCAGTACTTC. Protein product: CASSGGSGNRQYF.

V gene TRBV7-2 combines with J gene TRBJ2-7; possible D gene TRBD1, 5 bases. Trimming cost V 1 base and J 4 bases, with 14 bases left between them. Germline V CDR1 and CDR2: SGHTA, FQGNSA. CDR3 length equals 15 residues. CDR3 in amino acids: CASSLEGDSIYEQYF. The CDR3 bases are TGTGCCAGCAGCTTAGAGGGCGACAGTATTTACGAGCAGTACTTC.

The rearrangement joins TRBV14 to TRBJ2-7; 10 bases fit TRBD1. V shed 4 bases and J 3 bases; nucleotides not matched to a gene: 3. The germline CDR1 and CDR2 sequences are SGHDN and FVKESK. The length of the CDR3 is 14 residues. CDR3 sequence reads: CASSPGQGGYEQYF. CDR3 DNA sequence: TGTGCCAGCAGCCCAGGACAGGGGGGCTACGAGCAGTACTTC.

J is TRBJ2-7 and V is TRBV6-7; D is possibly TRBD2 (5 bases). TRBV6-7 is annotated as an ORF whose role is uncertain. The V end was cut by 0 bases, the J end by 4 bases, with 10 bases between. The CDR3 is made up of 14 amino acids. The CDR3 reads CASSYSRSGYEQYF. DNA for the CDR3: TGTGCCAGCAGTTACTCCAGGTCGGGGTACGAGCAGTACTTC.

This CDR3 reads CASSSTGPNRSGNTIYF. The DNA for the CDR3 is TGTGCCAGCAGTTCCACAGGACCGAACCGCTCTGGAAACACCATATATTTT. The gene calls are TRBV28 and TRBJ1-3; D is possibly TRBD1 (5 bases). Per the germline V gene, CDR1 is MDHEN and CDR2 is SYDVKM. The CDR3 has 17 amino acids. V gave up 4 bases and J gave up 0 bases, with 16 bases separating them.

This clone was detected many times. In DNA, the CDR3 is TGCGCCAGCAGCCCGGGACTAGCGTACAATGAGCAGTTCTTC. Translation: CASSPGLAYNEQFF. V and J are TRBV4-1 and TRBJ2-1; 10 nucleotides agree with TRBD2. Trimming cost V 4 bases and J 4 bases; bases outside gene matches: 1. The CDR3 extends over 14 amino acids. The V gene's germline CDR1 is MGHRA and CDR2 YSYEKL.

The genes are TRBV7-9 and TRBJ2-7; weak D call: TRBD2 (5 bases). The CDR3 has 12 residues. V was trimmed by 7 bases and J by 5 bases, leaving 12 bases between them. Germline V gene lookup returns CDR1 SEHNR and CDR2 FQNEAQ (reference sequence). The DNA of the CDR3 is TGTGCCAGCACCTCCCTCGGGGACGAGCAGTACTTC. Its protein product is CASTSLGDEQYF.

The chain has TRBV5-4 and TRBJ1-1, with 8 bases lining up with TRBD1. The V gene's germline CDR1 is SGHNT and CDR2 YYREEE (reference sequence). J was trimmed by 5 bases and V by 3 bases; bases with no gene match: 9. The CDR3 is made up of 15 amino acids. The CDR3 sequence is CASSWGDRRRTEAFF. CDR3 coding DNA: TGTGCCAGCAGCTGGGGGGACAGGCGGAGGACTGAAGCTTTCTTT.

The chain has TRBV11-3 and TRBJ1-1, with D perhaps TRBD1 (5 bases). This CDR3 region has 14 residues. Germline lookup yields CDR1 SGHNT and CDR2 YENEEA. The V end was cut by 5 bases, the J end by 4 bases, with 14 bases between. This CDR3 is CASSVGGGGTEAFF. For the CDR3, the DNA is TGTGCCAGCAGCGTGGGGGGGGGAGGCACTGAAGCTTTCTTT.

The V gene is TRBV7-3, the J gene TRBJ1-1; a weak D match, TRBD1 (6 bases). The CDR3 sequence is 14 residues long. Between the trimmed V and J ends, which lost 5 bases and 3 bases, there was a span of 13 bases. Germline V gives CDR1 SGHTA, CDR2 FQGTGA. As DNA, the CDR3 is TGTGCCAGCAGCATCGGGGCAGGGGACACTGAAGCTTTCTTT. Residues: CASSIGAGDTEAFF.

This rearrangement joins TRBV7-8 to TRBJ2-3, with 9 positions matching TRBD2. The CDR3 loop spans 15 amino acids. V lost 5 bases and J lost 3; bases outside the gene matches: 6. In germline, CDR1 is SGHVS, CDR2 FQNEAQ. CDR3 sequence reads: CASSPMSGRTDTQYF. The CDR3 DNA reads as TGTGCCAGCAGCCCCATGAGCGGGAGGACAGATACGCAGTATTTT. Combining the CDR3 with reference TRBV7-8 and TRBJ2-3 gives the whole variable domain GAGVSQSPRYKVAKRGQDVALRCDPISGHVSLFWYQQALGQGPEFLTYFQNEAQLDKSGLPSDRFFAERPEGSVSTLKIQRTQQEDSAVYLCASSPMSGRTDTQYFGPGTRLTVL.

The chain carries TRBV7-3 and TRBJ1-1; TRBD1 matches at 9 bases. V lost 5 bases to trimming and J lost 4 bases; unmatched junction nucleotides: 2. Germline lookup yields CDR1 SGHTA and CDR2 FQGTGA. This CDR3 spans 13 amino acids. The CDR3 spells CASSRTGATEAFF. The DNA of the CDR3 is TGTGCCAGCAGCAGGACAGGGGCCACTGAAGCTTTCTTT.

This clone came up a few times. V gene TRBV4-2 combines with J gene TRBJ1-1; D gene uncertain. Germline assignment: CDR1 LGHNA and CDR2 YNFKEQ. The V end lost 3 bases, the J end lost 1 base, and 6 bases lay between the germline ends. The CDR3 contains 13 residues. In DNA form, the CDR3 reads TGTGCCAGCAGCCATCATAGGAACACTGAAGCTTTCTTT. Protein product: CASSHHRNTEAFF.

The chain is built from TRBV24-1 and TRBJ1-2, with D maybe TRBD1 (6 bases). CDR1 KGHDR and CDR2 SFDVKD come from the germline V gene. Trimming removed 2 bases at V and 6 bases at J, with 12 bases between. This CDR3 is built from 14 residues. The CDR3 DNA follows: TGTGCCACCAGTGATTCGCTCGAGGGGGATGGCTACACCTTC. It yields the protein CATSDSLEGDGYTF.